This T cell receptor (beta chain) came from a study of cytomegalovirus exposure and HLA in healthy donors. Across the whole study: An earlier analysis found fewer than 120 million unique TCR beta sequences from 150 million to 200 million T cells. Findings and caveats of the study: Cytomegalovirus-associated TCR beta chains were listed, numbering roughly 150.

As for this clone: Its matching antigen is unknown.

After removal of 5 bases from V and 6 bases from J, the junction contained 1 base not matched to a gene. Germline assignment: CDR1 MNHEY and CDR2 SMNVEV (reference sequence). This CDR3 has 14 residues. Primers: 60 Vbeta forward and 13 Jbeta reverse. TCRdb keeps only in-frame clones here, not all; method: immunoSEQ multiplex PCR. Altogether fewer than 110,000 clones are present, over 70% being singletons, with the ten largest covering around 2%. This chain connects TRBV27 to TRBJ2-1; 13 positions agree with TRBD2. This TCR derives from a man younger than 40 in good health and CMV-seronegative. Sequenced sample: PBMCs. CDR3 residues: CASSGLAGVNEQFF. CDR3 DNA: TGTGCCAGCAGTGGACTAGCGGGAGTCAATGAGCAGTTCTTC.